This TCR beta chain is drawn from a study of regulatory T cells in long-lasting Graves disease. The table lists this clonotype with many counts. Its antigen is still unknown. Germline assignment: CDR1 SQVTM and CDR2 ANQGSEA. V was cut by 0 bases and J by 5 bases, with 13 bases left in between. The CDR3 contains 14 residues. In building TCR beta libraries, iRepertoire HTBI primers were used together with Arm-PCR of CDR3 regions. MiXCR was run by TCRdb on the multiplex PCR reads, yielding one entry per CDR3 protein. The sample includes under 300,000 distinct CDR3 sequences, 18% of them seen just once. Time point: newly diagnosed GD, antithyroid drugs for less than 3 months. There was RNA extracted from PBMCs, and the TCR library was made from it. General study findings and limits: Researchers examined only peripheral blood and not thyroid tissue. With persistent disease, TRBV28, TRBJ1-2 and TRBJ2-5 were the favored segments.

These records were also assigned to another study, of T cells in Graves' hyperthyroidism and ophthalmopathy. That source notes: Graves' hyperthyroidism without ophthalmopathy progression within 18 months was termed stable.

Sequenced here: peripheral blood mononuclear cells (PBMCs), sampled at new diagnosis, from a patient treated with antithyroid drugs. This TCR derives from a woman in her 30s with Graves disease. V and J are TRBV29-1 and TRBJ1-1, with TRBD1 as a possible D gene (5 bases). The CDR3 loop reads CSVEDIPGRTEAFF. The CDR3 DNA is TGCAGCGTTGAAGATATTCCAGGGCGGACTGAAGCTTTCTTT.